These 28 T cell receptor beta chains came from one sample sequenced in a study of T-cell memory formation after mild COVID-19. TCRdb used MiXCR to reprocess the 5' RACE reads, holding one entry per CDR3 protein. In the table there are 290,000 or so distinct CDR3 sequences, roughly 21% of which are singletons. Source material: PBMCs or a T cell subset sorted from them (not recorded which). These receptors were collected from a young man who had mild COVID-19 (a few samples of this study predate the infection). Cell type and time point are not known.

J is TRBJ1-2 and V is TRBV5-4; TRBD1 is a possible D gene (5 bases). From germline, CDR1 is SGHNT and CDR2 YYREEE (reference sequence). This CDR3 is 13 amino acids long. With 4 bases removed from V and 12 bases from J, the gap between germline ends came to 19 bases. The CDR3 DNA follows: TGTGCCAGCAGCCCCGACAGCACAAGCGAGAACACCTTC. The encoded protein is CASSPDSTSENTF.

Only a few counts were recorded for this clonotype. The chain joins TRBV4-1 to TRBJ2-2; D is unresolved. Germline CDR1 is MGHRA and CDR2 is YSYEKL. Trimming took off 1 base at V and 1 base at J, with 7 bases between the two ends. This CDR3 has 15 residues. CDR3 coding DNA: TGCGCCAGCAGCCAAGGCCCCTGGAACACCGGGGAGCTGTTTTTT. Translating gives CASSQGPWNTGELFF.

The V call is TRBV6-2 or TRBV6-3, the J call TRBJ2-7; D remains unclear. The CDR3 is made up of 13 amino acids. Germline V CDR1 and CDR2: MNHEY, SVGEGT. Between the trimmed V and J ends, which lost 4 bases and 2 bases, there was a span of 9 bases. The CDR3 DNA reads TGTGCCAGCAGTTCACTACGACCCTACGAGCAGTACGTC. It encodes CASSSLRPYEQYV.

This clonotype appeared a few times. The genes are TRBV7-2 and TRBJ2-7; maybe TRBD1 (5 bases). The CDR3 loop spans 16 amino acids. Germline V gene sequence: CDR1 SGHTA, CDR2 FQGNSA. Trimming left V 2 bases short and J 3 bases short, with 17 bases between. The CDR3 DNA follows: TGTGCCAGCAGCTTAACCATGCCAGGGATCGGCTACGAGCAGTACTTC. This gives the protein CASSLTMPGIGYEQYF.

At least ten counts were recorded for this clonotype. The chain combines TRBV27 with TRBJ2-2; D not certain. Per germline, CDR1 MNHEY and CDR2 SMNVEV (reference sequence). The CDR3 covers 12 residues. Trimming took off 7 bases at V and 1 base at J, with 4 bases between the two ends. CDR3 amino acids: CASTQNTGELFF. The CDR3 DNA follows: TGTGCCAGCACTCAGAACACCGGGGAGCTGTTTTTT.

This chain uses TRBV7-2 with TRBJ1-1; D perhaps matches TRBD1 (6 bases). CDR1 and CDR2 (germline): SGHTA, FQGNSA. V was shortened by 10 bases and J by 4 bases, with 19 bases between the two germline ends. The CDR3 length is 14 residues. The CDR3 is CATGGRDGPTEAFF. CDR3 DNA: TGTGCCACCGGGGGCCGGGACGGGCCCACTGAAGCTTTCTTT. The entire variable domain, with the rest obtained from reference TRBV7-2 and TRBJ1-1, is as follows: GAGVSQSPSNKVTEKGKDVELRCDPISGHTALYWYRQSLGQGLEFLIYFQGNSAPDKSGLPSDRFSAERTGGSVSTLTIQRTQQEDSAVYLCATGGRDGPTEAFFGQGTRLTVV.

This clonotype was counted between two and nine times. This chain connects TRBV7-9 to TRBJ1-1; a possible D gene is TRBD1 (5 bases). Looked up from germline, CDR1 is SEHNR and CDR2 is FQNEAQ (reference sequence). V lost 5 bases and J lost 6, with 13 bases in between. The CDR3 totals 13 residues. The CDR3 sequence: CASSTGPGAEAFF. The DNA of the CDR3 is TGTGCCAGCAGCACCGGACCGGGGGCTGAAGCTTTCTTT.

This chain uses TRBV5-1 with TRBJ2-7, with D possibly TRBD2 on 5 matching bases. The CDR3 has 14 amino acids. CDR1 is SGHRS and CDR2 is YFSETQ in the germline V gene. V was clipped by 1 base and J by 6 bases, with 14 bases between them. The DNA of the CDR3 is TGCGCCAGCAGCTTGATGGGGTCTGGAGGCGAGCAGTACGTC. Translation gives CASSLMGSGGEQYV.

Written as DNA, the CDR3 is TGTGCCAGCAGCGGCCTGGGACGGGAAGCTTTCTTT. Translated: CASSGLGREAFF. This chain links TRBV9 with TRBJ1-1, with D maybe TRBD1 (5 bases). The germline CDR1 and CDR2 sequences are SGDLS and YYNGEE. Trimming removed 3 bases at V and 8 bases at J, with 11 bases between. This CDR3 has 12 residues.

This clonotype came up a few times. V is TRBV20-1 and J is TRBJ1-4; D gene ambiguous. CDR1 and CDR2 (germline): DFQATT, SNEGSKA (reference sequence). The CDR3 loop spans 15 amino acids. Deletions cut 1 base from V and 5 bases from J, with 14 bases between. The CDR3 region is CSARVPQEPNEKLFF. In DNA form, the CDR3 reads TGCAGTGCTAGAGTTCCGCAGGAACCAAATGAAAAACTGTTTTTT.

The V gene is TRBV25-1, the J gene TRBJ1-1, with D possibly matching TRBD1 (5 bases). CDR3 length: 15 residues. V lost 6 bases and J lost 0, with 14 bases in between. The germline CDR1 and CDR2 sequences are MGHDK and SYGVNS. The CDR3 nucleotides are TGTGCCAGCAGCCTCACAGGCAGGTTGAACACTGAAGCTTTCTTT. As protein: CASSLTGRLNTEAFF.

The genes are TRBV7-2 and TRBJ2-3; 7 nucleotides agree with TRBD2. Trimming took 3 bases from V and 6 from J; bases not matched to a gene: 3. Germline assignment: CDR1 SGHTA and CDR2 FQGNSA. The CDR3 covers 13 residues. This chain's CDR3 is CASSFAGVDTQYF. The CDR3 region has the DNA TGTGCCAGCAGCTTTGCGGGGGTGGATACGCAGTATTTT.

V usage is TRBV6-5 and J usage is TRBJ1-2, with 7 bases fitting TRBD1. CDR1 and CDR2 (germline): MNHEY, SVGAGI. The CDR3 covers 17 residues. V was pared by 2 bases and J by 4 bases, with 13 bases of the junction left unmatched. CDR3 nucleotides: TGTGCCAGCAGTTACACGACCACGACAGGGCCGGGCTATGGCTACACCTTC. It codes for CASSYTTTTGPGYGYTF.

The CDR3 coding sequence is TGTGCCAGCGTACTGGGGGAGACCCAGTACTTC. It codes for CASVLGETQYF. The V and J genes are TRBV6-6 and TRBJ2-5, with D uncertain. CDR3 size: 11 residues. Trimming pared 8 bases from V and 5 bases from J, leaving 9 bases between. Germline V gene lookup returns CDR1 MNHNY and CDR2 SVGAGI (reference sequence).

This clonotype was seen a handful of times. CDR3 in amino acids: CSVGDPYEQYF. The DNA for the CDR3 is TGCAGCGTTGGGGACCCCTACGAGCAGTACTTC. The J gene is TRBJ2-7, the V gene TRBV29-1, with D perhaps matching TRBD1 or TRBD2 (5 bases each). Germline assignment: CDR1 SQVTM and CDR2 ANQGSEA. The germline V and J ends were trimmed by 4 bases and 2 bases, with 6 bases remaining between them. This CDR3 comprises 11 residues.

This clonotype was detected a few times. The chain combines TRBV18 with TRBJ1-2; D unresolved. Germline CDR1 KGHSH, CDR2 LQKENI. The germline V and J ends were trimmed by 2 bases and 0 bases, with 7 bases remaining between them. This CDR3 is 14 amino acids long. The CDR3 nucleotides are TGTGCCAGCTCACCAGGGTTCGCTAACTATGGCTACACCTTC. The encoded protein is CASSPGFANYGYTF.

The CDR3 nucleotides read TGCGCCAGCAGTTGGGGTGGAGGGTGGGACACTGAAGCTTTCTTT. Its protein is CASSWGGGWDTEAFF. J is TRBJ1-1 and V is TRBV5-1; no definite D call. The V gene's germline CDR1 is SGHRS and CDR2 YFSETQ. The CDR3 totals 15 residues. Trimming took off 5 bases at V and 3 bases at J, with 17 bases between the two ends.

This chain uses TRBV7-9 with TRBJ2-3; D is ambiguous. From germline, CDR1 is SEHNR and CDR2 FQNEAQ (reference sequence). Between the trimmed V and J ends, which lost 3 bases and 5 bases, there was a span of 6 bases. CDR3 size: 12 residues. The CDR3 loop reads CASSFTRDTQYF. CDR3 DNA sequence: TGTGCCAGCAGCTTCACCAGAGATACGCAGTATTTT.

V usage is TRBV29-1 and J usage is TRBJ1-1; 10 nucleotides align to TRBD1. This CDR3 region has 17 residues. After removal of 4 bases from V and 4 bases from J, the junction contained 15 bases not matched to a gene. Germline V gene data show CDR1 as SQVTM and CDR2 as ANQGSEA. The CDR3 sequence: CSVGRSGDRGGSTEAFF. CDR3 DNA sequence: TGCAGCGTTGGACGCTCTGGGGACAGGGGAGGGAGCACTGAAGCTTTCTTT.

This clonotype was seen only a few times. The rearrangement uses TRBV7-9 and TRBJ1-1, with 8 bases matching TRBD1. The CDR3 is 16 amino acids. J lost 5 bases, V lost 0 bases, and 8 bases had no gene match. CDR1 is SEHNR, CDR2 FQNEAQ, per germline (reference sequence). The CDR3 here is CASSLAGQARRTEAFF. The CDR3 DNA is TGTGCCAGCAGCTTAGCGGGACAGGCGCGGAGGACTGAAGCTTTCTTT.

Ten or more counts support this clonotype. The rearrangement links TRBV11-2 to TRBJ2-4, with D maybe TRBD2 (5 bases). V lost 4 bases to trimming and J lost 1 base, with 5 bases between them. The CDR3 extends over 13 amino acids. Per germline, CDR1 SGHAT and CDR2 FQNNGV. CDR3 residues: CASSSGAKNIQYF. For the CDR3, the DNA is TGTGCCAGCAGCTCGGGGGCCAAAAACATTCAGTACTTC.

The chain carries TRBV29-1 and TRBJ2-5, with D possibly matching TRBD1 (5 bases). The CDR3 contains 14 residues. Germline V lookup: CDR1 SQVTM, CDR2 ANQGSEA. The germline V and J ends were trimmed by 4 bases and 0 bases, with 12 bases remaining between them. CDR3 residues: CSVVRIGDQETQYF. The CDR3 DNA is TGCAGCGTTGTCAGGATAGGGGACCAAGAGACCCAGTACTTC. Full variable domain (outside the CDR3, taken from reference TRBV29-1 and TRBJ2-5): SAVISQKPSRDICQRGTSLTIQCQVDSQVTMMFWYRQQPGQSLTLIATANQGSEATYESGFVIDKFPISRPNLTFSTLTVSNMSPEDSSIYLCSVVRIGDQETQYFGPGTRLLVL.

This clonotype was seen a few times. The chain's CDR3 is CASSEQEATTDTQYF. Written as DNA, the CDR3 is TGTGCCAGCAGTGAGCAGGAAGCAACTACAGATACGCAGTATTTT. The chain couples TRBV25-1 to TRBJ2-3; D ambiguous. Germline V gene data show CDR1 as MGHDK and CDR2 as SYGVNS. Trimming took off 3 bases at V and 3 bases at J, with 13 bases between the two ends. The CDR3 is 15 amino acids. Supplemented by reference TRBV25-1 and TRBJ2-3, the full variable domain reads EADIYQTPRYLVIGTGKKITLECSQTMGHDKMYWYQQDPGMELHLIHYSYGVNSTEKGDLSSESTVSRIRTEHFPLTLESARPSHTSQYLCASSEQEATTDTQYFGPGTRLTVL.

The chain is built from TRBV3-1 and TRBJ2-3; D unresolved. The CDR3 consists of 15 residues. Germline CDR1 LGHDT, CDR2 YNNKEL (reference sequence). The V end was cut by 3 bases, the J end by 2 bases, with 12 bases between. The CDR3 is CASSQIPGITDTQYF. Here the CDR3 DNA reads TGTGCCAGCAGCCAGATACCGGGCATCACAGATACGCAGTATTTT.

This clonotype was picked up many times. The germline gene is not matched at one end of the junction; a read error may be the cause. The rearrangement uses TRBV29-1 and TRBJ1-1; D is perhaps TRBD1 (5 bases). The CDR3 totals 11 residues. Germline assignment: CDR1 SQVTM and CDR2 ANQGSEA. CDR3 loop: CTGLRNTEAFF. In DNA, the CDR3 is TGTACAGGTCTGAGGAACACTGAAGCTTTCTTT.

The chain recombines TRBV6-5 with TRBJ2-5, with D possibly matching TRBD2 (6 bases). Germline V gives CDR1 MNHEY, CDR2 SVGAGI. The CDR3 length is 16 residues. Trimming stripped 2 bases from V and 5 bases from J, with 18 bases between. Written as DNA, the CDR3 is TGTGCCAGCAGTTACGGGGACGGGAGCGCAGGGGAGACCCAGTACTTC. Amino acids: CASSYGDGSAGETQYF.

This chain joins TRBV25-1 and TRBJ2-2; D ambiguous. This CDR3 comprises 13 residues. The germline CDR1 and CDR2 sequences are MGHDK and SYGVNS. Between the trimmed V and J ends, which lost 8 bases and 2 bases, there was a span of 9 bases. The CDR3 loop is CASQWVNTGELFF. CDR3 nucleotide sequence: TGTGCCAGCCAGTGGGTTAACACCGGGGAGCTGTTTTTT.

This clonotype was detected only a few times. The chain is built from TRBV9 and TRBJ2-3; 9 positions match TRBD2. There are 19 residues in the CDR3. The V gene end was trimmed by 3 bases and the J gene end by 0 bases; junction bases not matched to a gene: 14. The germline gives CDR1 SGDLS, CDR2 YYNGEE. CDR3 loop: CASSAPSGTSYSSTDTQYF. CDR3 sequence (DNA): TGTGCCAGCAGCGCCCCTAGCGGGACAAGCTATTCAAGCACAGATACGCAGTATTTT. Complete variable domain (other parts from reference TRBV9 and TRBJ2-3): DSGVTQTPKHLITATGQRVTLRCSPRSGDLSVYWYQQSLDQGLQFLIQYYNGEERAKGNILERFSAQQFPDLHSELNLSSLELGDSALYFCASSAPSGTSYSSTDTQYFGPGTRLTVL.